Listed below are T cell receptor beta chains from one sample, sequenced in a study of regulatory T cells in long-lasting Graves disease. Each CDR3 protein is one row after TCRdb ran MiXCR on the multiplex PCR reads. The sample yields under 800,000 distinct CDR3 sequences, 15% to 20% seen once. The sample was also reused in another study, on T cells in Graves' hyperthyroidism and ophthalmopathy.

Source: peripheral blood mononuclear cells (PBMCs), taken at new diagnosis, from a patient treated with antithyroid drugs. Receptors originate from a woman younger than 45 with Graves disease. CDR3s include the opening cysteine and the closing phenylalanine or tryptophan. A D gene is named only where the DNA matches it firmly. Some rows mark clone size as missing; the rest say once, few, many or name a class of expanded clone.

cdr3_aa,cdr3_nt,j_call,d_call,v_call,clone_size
CASSYSTGPVTNEKLFF,TGTGCCAGCAGTTATTCGACAGGTCCCGTAACTAATGAAAAACTGTTTTTT,TRBJ1-4,.,TRBV6-9,many
CASSRAGENTGELFF,TGTGCCAGCAGCCGAGCGGGAGAGAACACCGGGGAGCTGTTTTTT,TRBJ2-2,TRBD2,TRBV7-8,.
CASSSPPNTGELFF,TGTGCCAGCAGCTCCCCGCCGAACACCGGGGAGCTGTTTTTT,TRBJ2-2,.,TRBV7-3,few
CASSQSYEQFF,TGTGCCAGCAGCCAGAGCTATGAGCAGTTCTTC,TRBJ2-1,.,TRBV3-1,many
CASSYSPQGAYNEQFF,TGTGCCAGCAGTTACTCGCCTCAGGGGGCCTACAATGAGCAGTTCTTC,TRBJ2-1,TRBD1,TRBV6-2/TRBV6-3,few
CSAPSPTTPRNSYEQYF,TGCAGTGCCCCCTCCCCGACAACTCCAAGGAACTCCTACGAGCAGTACTTC,TRBJ2-7,.,TRBV20-1,.
CASSLVQAGGPETQYF,TGTGCCAGCAGCTTAGTCCAAGCGGGAGGGCCGGAGACCCAGTACTTC,TRBJ2-5,TRBD2,TRBV7-2,.
CASSVEWGLAGNTIYF,TGTGCCAGCAGCGTGGAGTGGGGTTTAGCTGGAAACACCATATATTTT,TRBJ1-3,.,TRBV9,few
CASSPGTLYSGNTIYF,TGCGCCAGCAGCCCTGGGACTCTCTACTCTGGAAACACCATATATTTT,TRBJ1-3,.,TRBV5-1,.
CASSLRGQERDF,TGTGCCAGCAGCTTACGAGGACAGGAGAGGGACTTC,TRBJ2-7,TRBD1,TRBV7-9,.
CASSVGQTYTEAFF,TGCGCCAGCAGCGTGGGACAGACCTACACTGAAGCTTTCTTT,TRBJ1-1,TRBD1,TRBV5-1,.
CASSNQAVSNQPQHF,TGTGCCAGCAGCAATCAAGCCGTTAGCAATCAGCCCCAGCATTTT,TRBJ1-5,.,TRBV12-3/TRBV12-4,many
CASSQESTAGSYNEQFF,TGTGCCAGCAGCCAAGAATCGACAGCGGGGTCCTACAATGAGCAGTTCTTC,TRBJ2-1,TRBD2,TRBV5-8,.
CASSPQPSDRGPFEQYF,TGTGCCAGCAGCCCCCAGCCTAGTGACAGGGGGCCTTTCGAGCAGTACTTC,TRBJ2-7,TRBD1,TRBV7-9,many
CASSSGTVNEKLFF,TGTGCCAGCAGCTCCGGGACAGTGAATGAAAAACTGTTTTTT,TRBJ1-4,TRBD1,TRBV28,few
CASSYGRGLRNEQFF,TGTGCCAGCAGCTACGGACGGGGGCTCCGCAATGAGCAGTTCTTC,TRBJ2-1,.,TRBV7-8,many
CASSQDINNEQFF,TGTGCCAGCAGCCAAGATATAAACAATGAGCAGTTCTTC,TRBJ2-1,.,TRBV3-1,many